Sequencing of this TCR beta chain was carried out in a study of T cell responses to AZD1222 COVID-19 vaccine. Sequenced by immunoSEQ multiplex PCR; TCRdb stores in-frame clones only, minus some. Among approximately 88,000 clones listed, 92% were seen once. The study, taken as a whole, reports: Clonal diversity was possibly underestimated, and the donors were mostly white British, with more females. Vaccine-associated CD4 TCRs spanned spike, dominant at 160-218 and 743-854.

Concerning this clone: Its antigen is as yet unknown.

The sample in question was peripheral blood, obtained on day 0 of AZD1222 vaccination. This TCR was recovered from an adult in good health.

The CDR3 DNA is TGTGCCAGCAGTTACTCAGGGGGCGGGGAGACCCAGTACTTC. It encodes CASSYSGGGETQYF. V usage is TRBV6-6 and J usage is TRBJ2-5; 7 bases agree with TRBD1. CDR1 MNHNY and CDR2 SVGAGI come from the germline V gene (reference sequence). J lost 5 bases, V lost 0 bases, and 3 bases had no gene match. The CDR3 runs 14 residues.